Listed below are T cell receptor beta chains from one sample, sequenced in a study of beta chain features in type 1 diabetes. The data were produced by immunoSEQ multiplex PCR, yet TCRdb's version contains in-frame clones alone and is incomplete. The table has under 300,000 clones, about 15% seen once. The source material was naive CD4+ T cells from blood. All receptors derive from a man aged 25 to 40 with type 1 diabetes. Both conserved end residues are part of each CDR3. Each record gives: D gene, J gene, V gene, clone size, CDR3 protein, CDR3 DNA. A D gene is named only where the DNA matches it firmly. The size of a clone is reported for some rows only, either as once, few or many, or as a class for expanded clones.

NA | TRBJ2-7 | TRBV5-1 | NA | CASSTIRGAYEQYF | TGCGCCAGCAGCACCATCAGGGGCGCCTACGAGCAGTACTTC
TRBD2 | TRBJ2-1 | TRBV6-5 | NA | CASSSPRREGNEQFF | TGTGCCAGCAGTTCCCCCAGACGGGAGGGAAATGAGCAGTTCTTC
TRBD2 | TRBJ2-5 | TRBV4-1 | NA | CASSQGPGLAGEETQYF | TGCGCCAGCAGCCAAGGCCCAGGACTAGCGGGAGAAGAGACCCAGTACTTC
NA | TRBJ2-7 | TRBV6-5 | NA | CASSPEAGLVYEQYF | TGTGCCAGCAGCCCGGAGGCAGGCCTTGTCTACGAGCAGTACTTC
TRBD2 | TRBJ2-1 | TRBV2 | NA | CASSESSGRASEQFF | TGTGCCAGCAGTGAATCTTCCGGGAGGGCCAGCGAGCAGTTCTTC
TRBD1 | TRBJ2-5 | TRBV27 | NA | CASSQRDRQTSGETQYF | TGTGCCAGCAGTCAGAGGGACAGGCAAACCTCGGGAGAGACCCAGTACTTC
NA | TRBJ2-1 | TRBV4-1 | few | CASSQGDTYNEQFF | TGCGCCAGCAGCCAGGGGGACACCTACAATGAGCAGTTCTTC
TRBD1 | TRBJ2-4 | TRBV6-1 | few | CASSTRDRNIQYF | TGTGCCAGCAGTACCCGGGACAGGAACATTCAGTACTTC
NA | TRBJ1-2 | TRBV7-9 | few | CASSLIGQGEDGYTF | TGTGCCAGCAGCTTAATAGGGCAGGGCGAGGATGGCTACACCTTC
TRBD2 | TRBJ2-1 | TRBV5-6 | NA | CASSLLGGLAGEDEQFF | TGTGCCAGCAGCTTGTTGGGGGGACTAGCGGGAGAGGATGAGCAGTTCTTC
NA | TRBJ2-2 | TRBV5-1 | NA | CASSPQDTGELFF | TGCGCCAGCAGCCCCCAGGACACAGGGGAGCTGTTTTTT
TRBD1 | TRBJ2-2 | TRBV5-1 | NA | CASSTWGTGANTGELFF | TGCGCCAGCAGCACATGGGGGACAGGGGCGAACACCGGGGAGCTGTTTTTT
TRBD2 | TRBJ2-1 | TRBV5-1 | NA | CASSLDWTRNNEQFF | TGCGCCAGCAGCTTGGACTGGACTAGAAACAATGAGCAGTTCTTC
TRBD2 | TRBJ2-3 | TRBV10-3 | NA | CAISADGGAGDTQYF | TGTGCCATCAGTGCGGACGGGGGGGCCGGAGATACGCAGTATTTT
NA | TRBJ1-2 | TRBV5-1 | NA | CASSQTGTSDGYTF | TGCGCCAGCAGCCAGACCGGGACATCCGATGGCTACACCTTC
NA | TRBJ2-3 | TRBV30 | NA | CAWSATSRSTDTQYF | TGTGCCTGGAGTGCAACTAGCCGATCCACAGATACGCAGTATTTT
NA | TRBJ2-2 | TRBV7-2 | NA | CASSLNTGVGGGELFF | TGTGCCAGCAGCCTAAACACGGGAGTTGGTGGCGGGGAGCTGTTTTTT
TRBD1 | TRBJ2-1 | TRBV5-1 | NA | CASSTRDRNNEQFF | TGCGCCAGCAGCACCCGGGACAGGAACAATGAGCAGTTCTTC
NA | TRBJ1-2 | TRBV6-5 | NA | CASSRGGGGYGYTF | TGTGCCAGCAGTCGCGGCGGGGGGGGCTATGGCTACACCTTC
NA | TRBJ1-1 | TRBV29-1 | few | CSYRPFMNTEAFF | TGCAGCTACAGGCCATTCATGAACACTGAAGCTTTCTTT
NA | TRBJ2-7 | TRBV19 | few | CASSMAQDSYEQYF | TGTGCCAGTAGTATGGCCCAGGACTCCTACGAGCAGTACTTC
TRBD2 | TRBJ2-1 | TRBV14 | NA | CASSRTSGGYNEQFF | TGTGCCAGCAGCCGGACTAGCGGGGGTTACAATGAGCAGTTCTTC
NA | TRBJ1-1 | TRBV25-1 | few | CASSFSGGTEAFF | TGTGCCAGCAGTTTCTCAGGTGGGACTGAAGCTTTCTTT
NA | TRBJ2-7 | TRBV5-1 | few | CASSLRGLSDEQYF | TGCGCCAGCAGCTTGAGAGGGCTAAGCGACGAGCAGTACTTC
NA | TRBJ2-5 | TRBV5-4 | NA | CASSLPAGETQYF | TGTGCCAGCAGCTTGCCCGCCGGGGAGACCCAGTACTTC
NA | TRBJ2-1 | TRBV2 | few | CASSEALSYNEQFF | TGTGCCAGCAGTGAAGCGCTGAGCTACAATGAGCAGTTCTTC
TRBD1 | TRBJ1-1 | TRBV4-1 | once | CASSQDYGRQGMNTEAFF | TGCGCCAGCAGCCAAGATTATGGGCGACAGGGAATGAACACTGAAGCTTTCTTT
TRBD1 | TRBJ2-2 | TRBV28 | NA | CASSLWGQGNTGELFF | TGTGCCAGCAGTTTATGGGGACAGGGGAACACCGGGGAGCTGTTTTTT
NA | TRBJ2-3 | TRBV7-8 | NA | CASSLVGGADTDTQYF | TGTGCCAGCAGCTTAGTGGGGGGGGCCGACACAGATACGCAGTATTTT
TRBD1 | TRBJ1-2 | TRBV6-1 | NA | CASSVGTDHYGYTF | TGTGCCAGCAGTGTCGGGACAGATCACTATGGCTACACCTTC
TRBD1 | TRBJ1-4 | TRBV29-1 | NA | CSVGGTGGEKLFF | TGCAGCGTTGGCGGGACAGGAGGGGAAAAACTGTTTTTT
NA | TRBJ2-7 | TRBV7-2 | NA | CASSLGGSRSYEQYF | TGTGCCAGCAGCTTAGGTGGGAGCCGCTCCTACGAGCAGTACTTC
NA | TRBJ2-3 | TRBV7-2 | NA | CASSIGRSTDTQYF | TGTGCCAGCAGTATAGGCAGGAGCACAGATACGCAGTATTTT
TRBD1 | TRBJ2-7 | TRBV4-1 | few | CASNAGTGSYEQYF | TGCGCCAGCAACGCCGGGACAGGGAGCTACGAGCAGTACTTC
NA | TRBJ1-5 | TRBV28 | NA | CASGVSNQPQHF | TGTGCCTCTGGAGTCAGCAATCAGCCCCAGCATTTT
TRBD1 | TRBJ1-2 | TRBV30 | few | CAWSPWTGANYGYTF | TGTGCCTGGAGTCCCTGGACAGGAGCTAACTATGGCTACACCTTC
TRBD1 | TRBJ2-7 | TRBV19 | few | CASSRTGSYEQYF | TGTGCCAGTAGTCGGACAGGGAGCTACGAGCAGTACTTC
NA | TRBJ2-7 | TRBV29-1 | NA | CSVHARDGYEQYF | TGCAGCGTTCACGCGCGGGACGGTTACGAGCAGTACTTC
NA | TRBJ2-5 | TRBV14 | few | CASSQDGARAQYF | TGTGCCAGCAGCCAAGATGGGGCCCGAGCCCAGTACTTC
NA | TRBJ2-1 | TRBV2 | NA | CASRNLYNEQFF | TGTGCCAGCAGAAATCTCTACAATGAGCAGTTCTTC
TRBD1 | TRBJ1-2 | TRBV5-1 | NA | CASSSAMGTGDGYTF | TGCGCCAGCAGCTCGGCCATGGGGACAGGGGATGGCTACACCTTC
NA | TRBJ2-7 | TRBV7-9 | NA | CASSLRQGAYEQYF | TGTGCCAGCAGCTTAAGGCAGGGTGCCTACGAGCAGTACTTC
TRBD1 | TRBJ1-1 | TRBV30 | NA | CAWARDRSTEAFF | TGTGCCTGGGCCCGGGACAGAAGCACTGAAGCTTTCTTT
NA | TRBJ1-1 | TRBV6-6 | few | CASSYSNQMNTEAFF | TGTGCCAGCAGTTACTCGAATCAGATGAACACTGAAGCTTTCTTT
TRBD1 | TRBJ1-2 | TRBV5-4 | NA | CASSRNRGRDYGYTF | TGTGCCAGCAGCAGAAACAGGGGGCGCGACTATGGCTACACCTTC
NA | TRBJ2-1 | TRBV5-1 | NA | CASSLPSNEQFF | TGCGCCAGCAGCTTGCCCTCGAATGAGCAGTTCTTC
TRBD1 | TRBJ1-1 | TRBV29-1 | NA | CSVSPGQGSTEAFF | TGCAGCGTGTCCCCGGGACAGGGTTCCACTGAAGCTTTCTTT
NA | TRBJ1-1 | TRBV7-9 | few | CASSLDADTEAFF | TGTGCCAGCAGCTTAGATGCGGACACTGAAGCTTTCTTT
TRBD1 | TRBJ1-1 | TRBV30 | NA | CAWDRGIQNTEAFF | TGTGCCTGGGACAGGGGCATTCAGAACACTGAAGCTTTCTTT
TRBD2 | TRBJ2-2 | TRBV4-2 | few | CASSQGDSGRDTGELFF | TGTGCCAGCAGCCAAGGTGATAGCGGGAGGGACACCGGGGAGCTGTTTTTT
TRBD1 | TRBJ2-3 | TRBV5-1 | NA | CASSLGGQEADTQYF | TGCGCCAGCAGCCTAGGGGGACAGGAGGCAGATACGCAGTATTTT
NA | TRBJ2-2 | TRBV9 | NA | CASSVALQGAGELFF | TGTGCCAGCAGCGTAGCTCTGCAGGGCGCCGGGGAGCTGTTTTTT
NA | TRBJ2-7 | TRBV4-1 | NA | CASSPVLSRDGEQYF | TGCGCCAGCAGCCCAGTTTTGTCTCGGGATGGCGAGCAGTACTTC